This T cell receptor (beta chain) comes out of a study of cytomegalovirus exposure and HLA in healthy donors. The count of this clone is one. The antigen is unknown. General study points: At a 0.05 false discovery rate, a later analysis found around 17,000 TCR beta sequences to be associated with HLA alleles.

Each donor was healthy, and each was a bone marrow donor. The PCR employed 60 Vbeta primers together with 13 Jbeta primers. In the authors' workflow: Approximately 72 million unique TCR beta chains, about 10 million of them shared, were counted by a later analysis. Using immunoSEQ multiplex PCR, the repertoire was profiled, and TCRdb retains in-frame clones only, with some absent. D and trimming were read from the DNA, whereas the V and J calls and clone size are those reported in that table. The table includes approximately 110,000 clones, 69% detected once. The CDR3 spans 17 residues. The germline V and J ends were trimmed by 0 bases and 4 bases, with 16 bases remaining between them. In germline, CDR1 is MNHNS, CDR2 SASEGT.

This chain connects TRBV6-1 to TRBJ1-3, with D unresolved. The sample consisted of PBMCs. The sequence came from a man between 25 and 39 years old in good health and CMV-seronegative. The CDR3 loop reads CASSEAINRLSGNTIYF. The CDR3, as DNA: TGTGCCAGCAGTGAAGCGATCAATCGACTCTCCGGAAACACCATATATTTT.